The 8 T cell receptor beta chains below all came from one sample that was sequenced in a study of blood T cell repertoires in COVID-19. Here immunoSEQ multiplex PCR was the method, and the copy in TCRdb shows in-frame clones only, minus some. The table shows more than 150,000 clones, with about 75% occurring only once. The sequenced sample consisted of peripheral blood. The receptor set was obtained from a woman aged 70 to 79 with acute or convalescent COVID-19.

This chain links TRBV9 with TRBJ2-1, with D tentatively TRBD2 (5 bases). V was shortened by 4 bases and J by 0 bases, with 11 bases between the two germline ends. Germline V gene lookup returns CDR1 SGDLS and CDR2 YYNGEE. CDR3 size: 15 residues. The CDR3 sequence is CASSPSGSSYNEQFF. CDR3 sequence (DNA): TGTGCCAGCAGCCCAAGCGGAAGCTCCTACAATGAGCAGTTCTTC.

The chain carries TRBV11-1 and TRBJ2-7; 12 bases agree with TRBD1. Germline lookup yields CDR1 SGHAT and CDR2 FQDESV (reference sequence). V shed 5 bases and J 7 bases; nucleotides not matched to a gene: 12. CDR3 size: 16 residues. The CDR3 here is CASSKDRGTGGREQYF. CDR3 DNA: TGTGCCAGCAGCAAAGACCGCGGGACAGGGGGCAGGGAGCAGTACTTC.

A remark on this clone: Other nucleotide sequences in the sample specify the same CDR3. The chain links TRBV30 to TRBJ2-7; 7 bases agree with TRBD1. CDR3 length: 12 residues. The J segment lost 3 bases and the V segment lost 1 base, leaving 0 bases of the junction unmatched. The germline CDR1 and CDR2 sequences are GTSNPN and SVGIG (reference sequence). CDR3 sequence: CAWSGQGYEQYF. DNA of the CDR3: TGTGCCTGGAGTGGACAGGGCTACGAGCAGTACTTC.

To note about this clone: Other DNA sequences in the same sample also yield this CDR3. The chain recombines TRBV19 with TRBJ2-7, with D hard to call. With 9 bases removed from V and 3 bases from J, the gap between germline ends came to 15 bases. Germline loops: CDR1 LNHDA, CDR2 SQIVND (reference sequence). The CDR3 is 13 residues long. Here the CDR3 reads CASSIGPNYEQYF. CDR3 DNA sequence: TGTGCCAGCTCCATCGGTCCAAACTACGAGCAGTACTTC.

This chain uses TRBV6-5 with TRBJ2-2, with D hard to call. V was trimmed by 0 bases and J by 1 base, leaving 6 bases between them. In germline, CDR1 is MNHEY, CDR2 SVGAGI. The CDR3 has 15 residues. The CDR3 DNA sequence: TGTGCCAGCAGTTACTCCCTAGGGAACACCGGGGAGCTGTTTTTT. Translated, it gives CASSYSLGNTGELFF.

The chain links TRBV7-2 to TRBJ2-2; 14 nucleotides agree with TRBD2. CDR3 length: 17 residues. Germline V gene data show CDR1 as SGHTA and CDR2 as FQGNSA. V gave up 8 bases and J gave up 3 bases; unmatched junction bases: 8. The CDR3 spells CASGPRGLAGDTGELFF. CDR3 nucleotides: TGTGCCAGCGGGCCCCGGGGACTAGCGGGAGACACCGGGGAGCTGTTTTTT.

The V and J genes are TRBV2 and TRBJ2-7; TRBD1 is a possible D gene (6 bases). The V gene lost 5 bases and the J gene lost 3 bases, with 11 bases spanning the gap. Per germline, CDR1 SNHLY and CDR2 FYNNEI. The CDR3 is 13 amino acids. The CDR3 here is CASSPTGNYEQYF. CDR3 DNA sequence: TGTGCCAGCAGTCCGACAGGTAACTACGAGCAGTACTTC.

CDR3 protein: CASSPTASSYNSPLHF. The CDR3 DNA sequence: TGCGCCAGCAGCCCGACAGCCAGCTCCTATAATTCACCCCTCCACTTT. The chain is built from TRBV4-1 and TRBJ1-6; D is perhaps TRBD1 (5 bases). This CDR3 has 16 residues. V dropped 4 bases and J dropped 0 bases, with 10 bases sitting between them. In germline, CDR1 is MGHRA, CDR2 YSYEKL.